What follows describes a single T cell receptor beta chain. Data came from immunoSEQ multiplex PCR; TCRdb stores just in-frame clones and leaves some out. The sample yields about 62,000 clones, around 85% seen once. The entry originates in a study of OX40 agonist ivuxolimab in advanced cancers. Looking at the study overall: The study gave patients intravenous ivuxolimab at 0.01 to 10 mg/kg every 2 weeks.

Trimming cost V 6 bases and J 2 bases; bases outside gene matches: 6. CDR3 size: 15 residues. Germline lookup yields CDR1 MDHEN and CDR2 SYDVKM. The sequences come from CD4+ or CD8+ T cells sorted from blood, collected in a trial of the OX40 agonist ivuxolimab. V usage is TRBV28 and J usage is TRBJ2-7, with 11 bases matching TRBD1. The receptor's source is an adult with an advanced solid tumor such as melanoma, head and neck, liver or kidney cancer. The CDR3, as DNA: TGTGCCAGCAGCCCCGGGACAGGGGGTCCCTACGAGCAGTACTTC. As protein: CASSPGTGGPYEQYF.